The 21 T cell receptor beta chains listed next were all sequenced from one sample in a study of blood T cell repertoires in COVID-19. The data were produced by immunoSEQ multiplex PCR, yet TCRdb's version contains in-frame clones alone and is incomplete. The data contain roughly 150,000 clones, more than 80% of them seen just once; the ten biggest clones take up 15%. The sample taken for sequencing was peripheral blood. The receptors stem from a woman in her forties with acute or convalescent COVID-19.

The chain combines TRBV5-1 with TRBJ2-7; 8 nucleotides agree with TRBD1. V lost 2 bases and J lost 3; bases outside the gene matches: 4. The CDR3 sequence is 14 residues long. The V gene's germline CDR1 is SGHRS and CDR2 YFSETQ. Here the CDR3 reads CASSFGTGVYEQYF. The CDR3 region has the DNA TGCGCCAGCAGCTTCGGGACAGGAGTCTACGAGCAGTACTTC.

V gene TRBV29-1 combines with J gene TRBJ2-7; 8 nucleotides align to TRBD2. CDR1 and CDR2 (germline): SQVTM, ANQGSEA. J was trimmed by 5 bases and V by 0 bases; bases with no gene match: 21. This CDR3 comprises 19 residues. CDR3 bases: TGCAGCGTTGAAGATCCGGGACTAGAGATAGAGCAGGTCCAGGACGAGCAGTACTTC. Its protein is CSVEDPGLEIEQVQDEQYF.

In its sample, this clone was seen once. The genes are TRBV27 and TRBJ1-1; 7 bases match TRBD1. Germline V lookup: CDR1 MNHEY, CDR2 SMNVEV (reference sequence). V was pared by 7 bases and J by 2 bases, with 7 bases of the junction left unmatched. The CDR3 consists of 14 residues. The CDR3 reads CASTLRQGNTEAFF. Written as DNA, the CDR3 is TGTGCCAGCACCCTCCGACAGGGAAACACTGAAGCTTTCTTT.

This clone was observed once. The V gene is TRBV4-1, the J gene TRBJ2-3; 11 bases are shared with TRBD2. Unmatched junction bases numbered 12, after V lost 4 bases and J lost 3 bases. The CDR3 has 18 amino acids. From germline, CDR1 is MGHRA and CDR2 YSYEKL. CDR3 residues: CASSPRLILAGATDTQYF. The CDR3 nucleotides are TGCGCCAGCAGCCCACGACTTATACTAGCGGGAGCTACAGATACGCAGTATTTT.

The V call is TRBV19, the J call TRBJ1-2, with no clear D. Germline V gene lookup returns CDR1 LNHDA and CDR2 SQIVND (reference sequence). V shed 7 bases and J shed 8 bases, with 23 bases lying between them. This CDR3 is 15 amino acids long. CDR3 sequence: CASNPSAGLARGYTF. CDR3 nucleotide sequence: TGTGCCAGTAACCCCTCCGCGGGCCTTGCCCGGGGCTACACCTTC.

This sequence joins TRBV5-1 and TRBJ2-7; TRBD1 agrees at 8 bases. The CDR3 extends over 14 amino acids. Per the germline V gene, CDR1 is SGHRS and CDR2 is YFSETQ. V lost 4 bases and J lost 3; bases outside the gene matches: 6. The CDR3 region has the DNA TGCGCCAGCAGCGAAGCAGGGGGCAGCTACGAGCAGTACTTC. Its protein is CASSEAGGSYEQYF.

The chain joins TRBV4-2 to TRBJ2-7; D is ambiguous. Germline V gives CDR1 LGHNA, CDR2 YNFKEQ. The CDR3 has 15 residues. Trimming stripped 0 bases from V and 5 bases from J, with 14 bases between. The DNA for the CDR3 is TGTGCCAGCAGCCAAGATTTTCGGGTTTTCAACGAGCAGTACTTC. Its protein is CASSQDFRVFNEQYF.

This clone was found once. V is TRBV28 and J is TRBJ1-2; 9 nucleotides match TRBD1. Germline-derived CDR1 and CDR2 are MDHEN and SYDVKM. The ends lost 1 base at V and 8 bases at J; junction bases unmatched: 8. CDR3 length: 15 amino acids. The DNA of the CDR3 is TGTGCCAGCAGTTTATATCTACAGGGGGCTGAAGGCTACACCTTC. It translates to CASSLYLQGAEGYTF.

CDR3 bases: TGTGCCAGCGGGAGGGGGGGCTCCTCCTACGAGCAGTACTTC. Its translation: CASGRGGSSYEQYF. The chain employs TRBV27 and TRBJ2-7, with D possibly matching TRBD2 (7 bases). Germline CDR1 and CDR2: MNHEY and SMNVEV (reference sequence). CDR3 length: 14 residues. V gave up 8 bases and J gave up 0 bases, with 14 bases separating them.

CDR3 nucleotides: TGTGCCAGCAGTTTTGCAGGCCCTCGAGACTATGGCTACACCTTC. This sequence encodes CASSFAGPRDYGYTF. This rearrangement joins TRBV28 to TRBJ1-2, with unresolved D. Deletions cut 3 bases from V and 3 bases from J, with 14 bases between. This CDR3 spans 15 amino acids. Germline CDR1 and CDR2: MDHEN and SYDVKM.

The chain couples TRBV27 to TRBJ1-1; 8 bases are shared with TRBD1. The germline CDR1 and CDR2 sequences are MNHEY and SMNVEV (reference sequence). V dropped 2 bases and J dropped 4; count of bases not matched to a gene: 6. The CDR3 loop spans 15 amino acids. The CDR3 bases are TGTGCCAGCAGTTTAGCAGGCAGGGGGCCCACTGAAGCTTTCTTT. Residues: CASSLAGRGPTEAFF.

The rearrangement joins TRBV28 to TRBJ2-1; 9 nucleotides align to TRBD1. From germline, CDR1 is MDHEN and CDR2 SYDVKM. The CDR3 sequence is 16 residues long. V was pared by 8 bases and J by 1 base, with 9 bases of the junction left unmatched. Written as DNA, the CDR3 is TGTGCCAGCGGGTCCCCGGGACAGGGATCCTACAATGAGCAGTTCTTC. Translated, it gives CASGSPGQGSYNEQFF.

The rearrangement joins TRBV11-1 to TRBJ2-6; D gene ambiguous. CDR3 length: 14 residues. CDR1 is SGHAT and CDR2 is FQDESV in the germline V gene (reference sequence). The V gene lost 6 bases and the J gene lost 2 bases, with 8 bases spanning the gap. The CDR3 here is CASSRKTGANVLTF. The CDR3 DNA reads TGTGCCAGCAGTCGTAAAACTGGGGCCAACGTCCTGACTTTC.

This clone has only a few counts. The chain carries TRBV24-1 and TRBJ2-2; 13 bases match TRBD2. Germline values: CDR1 KGHDR, CDR2 SFDVKD. The junction had 9 bases not matched to a gene; V was cut back by 7 bases and J by 5 bases. This CDR3 has 17 residues. The CDR3 DNA follows: TGTGCCACCAGGGAGAAACTAGCGGGAGGGCGTACCGGGGAGCTGTTTTTT. It specifies CATREKLAGGRTGELFF.

The chain joins TRBV7-9 to TRBJ2-3, with 10 bases matching TRBD2. CDR3 length: 14 amino acids. Germline V lookup: CDR1 SEHNR, CDR2 FQNEAQ (reference sequence). V gave up 6 bases and J gave up 6 bases; unmatched junction bases: 6. CDR3: CASRVSGGSDTQYF. For the CDR3, the DNA is TGTGCCAGCAGGGTTAGCGGGGGGTCGGATACGCAGTATTTT.

The chain joins TRBV7-8 to TRBJ1-3; tentatively, D is TRBD1 (5 bases). Germline CDR1 is SGHVS and CDR2 is FQNEAQ. Trimming took off 3 bases at V and 2 bases at J, with 17 bases between the two ends. CDR3 size: 17 residues. CDR3 region: CASSFHRKGRAGNTIYF. For the CDR3, the DNA is TGTGCCAGCAGCTTTCATAGGAAGGGGAGGGCTGGAAACACCATATATTTT. Based on the CDR3 plus reference TRBV7-8 and TRBJ1-3, the full variable domain is GAGVSQSPRYKVAKRGQDVALRCDPISGHVSLFWYQQALGQGPEFLTYFQNEAQLDKSGLPSDRFFAERPEGSVSTLKIQRTQQEDSAVYLCASSFHRKGRAGNTIYFGEGSWLTVV.

The V gene is TRBV15, the J gene TRBJ1-2; possible D gene TRBD1, 5 bases. Germline CDR1 is LNHNV and CDR2 is YYDKDF (reference sequence). The germline V and J ends were trimmed by 6 bases and 6 bases, with 17 bases remaining between them. This CDR3 comprises 14 residues. In DNA, the CDR3 is TGTGCCACCAGATACGTTGGGGCTAAACATGGCTACACCTTC. Amino acid sequence: CATRYVGAKHGYTF. The full variable domain, in which reference TRBV15 and TRBJ1-2 provide the parts outside the CDR3, is DAMVIQNPRYQVTQFGKPVTLSCSQTLNHNVMYWYQQKSSQAPKLLFHYYDKDFNNEADTPDNFQSRRPNTSFCFLDIRSPGLGDTAMYLCATRYVGAKHGYTFGSGTRLTVV.

CDR3 nucleotides: TGTGCCAGTAGTGCGAGACTCGGGGGAGGCTACACCTTC. It codes for CASSARLGGGYTF. The chain has TRBV19 and TRBJ1-2; possible D gene TRBD1, 5 bases. V was clipped by 5 bases and J by 8 bases, with 15 bases between them. The CDR3 is 13 amino acids. Germline assignment: CDR1 LNHDA and CDR2 SQIVND (reference sequence).

The gene calls are TRBV11-3 and TRBJ2-3; TRBD2 matches 11 bases. The CDR3 covers 16 residues. Germline lookup yields CDR1 SGHNT and CDR2 YENEEA. V lost 5 bases, J lost 10 bases, and 14 bases stayed unmatched. CDR3: CASSPRSSGGSQSQYF. In DNA form, the CDR3 reads TGTGCCAGCAGCCCAAGATCTAGCGGGGGGTCCCAATCGCAGTATTTT.

V is TRBV19 and J is TRBJ2-3; 9 bases are a match to TRBD2. The junction had 6 bases not matched to a gene; V was cut back by 4 bases and J by 4 bases. CDR1 LNHDA and CDR2 SQIVND come from the germline V gene (reference sequence). This CDR3 has 15 residues. The chain's CDR3 is CASSTLGLAPDTQYF. CDR3 nucleotide sequence: TGTGCCAGTAGTACCCTGGGACTAGCTCCAGATACGCAGTATTTT.

The V gene is TRBV5-1, the J gene TRBJ1-4; D is uncertain. The CDR3 spans 14 residues. Trimming cost V 2 bases and J 5 bases, with 10 bases left between them. Germline V gene data show CDR1 as SGHRS and CDR2 as YFSETQ. CDR3 in amino acids: CASSFVGLNEKLFF. CDR3 DNA sequence: TGCGCCAGCAGCTTCGTTGGGCTGAATGAAAAACTGTTTTTT. Full variable domain (remainder filled in from reference TRBV5-1 and TRBJ1-4): KAGVTQTPRYLIKTRGQQVTLSCSPISGHRSVSWYQQTPGQGLQFLFEYFSETQRNKGNFPGRFSGRQFSNSRSEMNVSTLELGDSALYLCASSFVGLNEKLFFGSGTQLSVL.